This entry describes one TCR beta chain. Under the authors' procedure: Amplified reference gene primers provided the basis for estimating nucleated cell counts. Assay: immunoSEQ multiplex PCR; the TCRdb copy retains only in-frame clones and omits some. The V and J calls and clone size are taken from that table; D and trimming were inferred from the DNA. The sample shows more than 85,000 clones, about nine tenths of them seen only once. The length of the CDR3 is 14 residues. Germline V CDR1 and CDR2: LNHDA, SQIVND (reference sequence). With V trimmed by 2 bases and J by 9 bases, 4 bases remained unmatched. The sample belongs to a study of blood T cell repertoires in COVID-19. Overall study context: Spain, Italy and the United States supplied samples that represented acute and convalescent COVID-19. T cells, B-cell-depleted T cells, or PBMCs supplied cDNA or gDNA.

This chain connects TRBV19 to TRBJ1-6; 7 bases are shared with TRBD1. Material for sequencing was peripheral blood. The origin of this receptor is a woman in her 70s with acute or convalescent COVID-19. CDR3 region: CASSITGDSSPLHF. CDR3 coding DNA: TGTGCCAGTAGTATAACAGGGGATAGTTCACCCCTCCACTTT.